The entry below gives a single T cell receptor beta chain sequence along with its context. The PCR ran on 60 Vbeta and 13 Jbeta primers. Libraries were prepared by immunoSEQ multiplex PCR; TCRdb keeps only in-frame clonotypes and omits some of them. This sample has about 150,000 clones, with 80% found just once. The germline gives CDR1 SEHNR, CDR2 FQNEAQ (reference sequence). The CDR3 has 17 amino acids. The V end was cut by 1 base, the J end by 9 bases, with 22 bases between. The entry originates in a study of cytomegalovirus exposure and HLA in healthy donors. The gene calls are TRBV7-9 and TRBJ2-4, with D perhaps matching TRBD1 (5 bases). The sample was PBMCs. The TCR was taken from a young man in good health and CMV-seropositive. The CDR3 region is CASSLGLLEPGWSIQYF. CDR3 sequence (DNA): TGTGCCAGCAGCTTAGGTCTGTTAGAACCAGGGTGGAGCATTCAGTACTTC.